This T cell receptor beta chain was sequenced during a study of CD8+ T cells in alopecia areata. Background on the study: Those treated were given oral tofacitinib at 5 to 10 mg twice daily.

Trimming took 1 base from V and 4 from J, leaving 8 bases between them. The CDR3 totals 14 residues. In germline, CDR1 is SGHTA, CDR2 FQGNSA. cDNA reverse transcribed from extracted RNA served as the sequencing template. The protocol was immunoSEQ multiplex PCR, while the TCRdb copy is restricted to in-frame clones and leaves out a portion. Among 130,000 to 150,000 clones listed, roughly 46% were seen once. Whole-study findings and limits: Against the mouse data, patients shared TCRs less clearly, possibly for HLA reasons. Normal skin's resident alphabeta T cells are sequenced alongside lesional scalp T cells.

As to this clone: Its antigen is not known. The sample holds other DNA sequences that translate to the same CDR3.

The receptor was derived from a human donor with alopecia areata. The chain uses TRBV7-2 and TRBJ1-5; D is undetermined. The sample in question was CD4+ T cells sorted from blood, obtained at week 0. The CDR3 sequence is CASSLGRGNQPQHF. CDR3 nucleotides: TGTGCCAGCAGCTTAGGACGGGGAAATCAGCCCCAGCATTTT.